A single sample gave rise to the 17 T cell receptor beta chains below, sequenced in a study of blood T cell repertoires in COVID-19. The table came from immunoSEQ multiplex PCR; TCRdb's copy has only in-frame clones and leaves some out. The profile shows 200,000 to 250,000 clones, approximately 88% of them singletons. Material: PBMCs or T cells enriched from blood (not recorded which). The receptors originated from a woman aged 25-40 years who had been exposed to COVID-19.

The chain carries TRBV24-1 and TRBJ2-3, with 9 bases lining up with TRBD2. The ends lost 0 bases at V and 2 bases at J; junction bases unmatched: 2. The CDR3 totals 16 residues. CDR1 and CDR2 (germline): KGHDR, SFDVKD. The CDR3 sequence: CATSDLASGITDTQYF. In DNA form, the CDR3 reads TGTGCCACCAGTGATTTGGCTAGCGGGATCACAGATACGCAGTATTTT.

V gene TRBV5-6 combines with J gene TRBJ2-7, with TRBD2 matching 7 bases. The CDR3 loop spans 14 amino acids. After removal of 5 bases from V and 3 bases from J, the junction contained 8 bases not matched to a gene. CDR1 SGHDT and CDR2 YYEEEE come from the germline V gene. For the CDR3, the DNA is TGTGCCAGCAGAACCGGGACTATCCTCTACGAGCAGTACTTC. It translates to CASRTGTILYEQYF.

This sequence joins TRBV9 and TRBJ2-2; D possibly corresponds to TRBD1 (6 bases). The CDR3 has 13 amino acids. V lost 4 bases, J lost 5 bases, and 9 bases lay in between. In germline, CDR1 is SGDLS, CDR2 YYNGEE. The CDR3 is CASSYTGTGELFF. The CDR3, as DNA: TGTGCCAGCAGCTATACAGGGACCGGGGAGCTGTTTTTT.

The V gene is TRBV19, the J gene TRBJ2-1, with D uncertain. Germline CDR1 and CDR2: LNHDA and SQIVND (reference sequence). The CDR3 has 12 residues. V was clipped by 1 base and J by 7 bases, with 5 bases between them. The CDR3 is CASSIGPNEQFF. The CDR3 DNA sequence: TGTGCCAGTAGTATAGGTCCAAATGAGCAGTTCTTC. Filled out from reference TRBV19 and TRBJ2-1, the complete variable domain reads DGGITQSPKYLFRKEGQNVTLSCEQNLNHDAMYWYRQDPGQGLRLIYYSQIVNDFQKGDIAEGYSVSREKKESFPLTVTSAQKNPTAFYLCASSIGPNEQFFGPGTRLTVL.

The gene calls are TRBV3-1 (or the pseudogene TRBV3-2) and TRBJ2-1, with 11 bases fitting TRBD2. The CDR3 spans 18 residues. Losses at the gene ends were 4 bases for V and 4 bases for J; bases not matched to a gene: 12. Looked up from germline, CDR1 is LGHDT and CDR2 is YNNKEL (reference sequence). The CDR3 is CASSPQPVGTSGYNEQFF. The CDR3 coding sequence is TGTGCCAGCAGCCCTCAACCGGTTGGGACTAGCGGTTACAATGAGCAGTTCTTC.

J is TRBJ1-3 and V is TRBV6-5; D gene uncertain. The germline V and J ends were trimmed by 4 bases and 3 bases, with 7 bases remaining between them. The CDR3 is made up of 13 amino acids. Germline V gene lookup returns CDR1 MNHEY and CDR2 SVGAGI. The CDR3 DNA reads TGTGCCAGCAGTTGGGCACTTGGAAACACCATATATTTT. Translated: CASSWALGNTIYF.

The rearrangement uses TRBV24-1 and TRBJ1-3; 11 bases match TRBD1. Germline-derived CDR1 and CDR2 are KGHDR and SFDVKD. V lost 3 bases and J lost 2; bases outside the gene matches: 2. The CDR3 has 16 residues. The CDR3 is CATSDPGQGAGNTIYF. CDR3 DNA: TGTGCCACCAGTGATCCGGGACAGGGGGCTGGAAACACCATATATTTT.

The chain employs TRBV7-9 and TRBJ1-2; 7 positions match TRBD1. This CDR3 comprises 17 residues. V lost 4 bases, J lost 5 bases, and 16 bases stayed unmatched. Germline V CDR1 and CDR2: SEHNR, FQNEAQ (reference sequence). The CDR3 DNA is TGTGCCAGCAGCTCCCCAGGGGGACAGAGCTTAGGGTATGGCTACACCTTC. The encoded protein is CASSSPGGQSLGYGYTF.

The V and J genes are TRBV4-1 and TRBJ2-7; weak D call: TRBD2 (7 bases). This CDR3 contains 13 residues. In germline, CDR1 is MGHRA, CDR2 YSYEKL. V dropped 7 bases and J dropped 1 base, with 11 bases sitting between them. CDR3 DNA: TGCGCCAGCAAAGGGGGGGGGTCCTACGAGCAGTACTTC. It yields the protein CASKGGGSYEQYF.

The chain is built from TRBV19 and TRBJ1-2; the D is unclear. This CDR3 comprises 13 residues. The germline gives CDR1 LNHDA, CDR2 SQIVND (reference sequence). Trimming shortened V by 3 bases and J by 6 bases, and 11 bases separated the two germline ends. The CDR3 bases are TGTGCCAGTAGTATGCCAGTCGTCGATGGCTACACCTTC. Its protein is CASSMPVVDGYTF. Using reference TRBV19 and TRBJ1-2 for the parts outside the CDR3, the full variable domain is DGGITQSPKYLFRKEGQNVTLSCEQNLNHDAMYWYRQDPGQGLRLIYYSQIVNDFQKGDIAEGYSVSREKKESFPLTVTSAQKNPTAFYLCASSMPVVDGYTFGSGTRLTVV.

The rearrangement links TRBV6-4 to TRBJ2-3; D is undetermined. This CDR3 comprises 13 residues. Germline assignment: CDR1 MRHNA and CDR2 SNTAGT. Trimming shortened V by 3 bases and J by 8 bases, and 12 bases separated the two germline ends. DNA of the CDR3: TGTGCCAGCAGTGAGGTCGAGCGCGGTACGCAGTATTTT. Translation gives CASSEVERGTQYF.

V is TRBV2 and J is TRBJ1-1, with 7 bases that match TRBD1. Germline assignment: CDR1 SNHLY and CDR2 FYNNEI. Unmatched junction bases numbered 5, after V lost 6 bases and J lost 4 bases. The length of the CDR3 is 13 residues. CDR3 DNA sequence: TGTGCCAGCAGGATAGACAGGGTCACTGAAGCTTTCTTT. It encodes CASRIDRVTEAFF. The entire variable domain, with the rest obtained from reference TRBV2 and TRBJ1-1, is as follows: EPEVTQTPSHQVTQMGQEVILRCVPISNHLYFYWYRQILGQKVEFLVSFYNNEISEKSEIFDDQFSVERPDGSNFTLKIRSTKLEDSAMYFCASRIDRVTEAFFGQGTRLTVV.

This chain links TRBV4-2 with TRBJ2-1; TRBD1 aligns across 7 bases. Germline CDR1 is LGHNA and CDR2 is YNFKEQ. The CDR3 is 15 amino acids. V gave up 3 bases and J gave up 1 base; unmatched junction bases: 3. DNA of the CDR3: TGTGCCAGCAGCCATGACAGGGAGTCCTACAATGAGCAGTTCTTC. It codes for CASSHDRESYNEQFF.

The chain couples TRBV11-3 to TRBJ2-3; no clear D gene. From germline, CDR1 is SGHNT and CDR2 YENEEA. This CDR3 has 14 amino acids. The V end was cut by 3 bases, the J end by 1 base, with 8 bases between. CDR3 protein: CASSFSSGTDTQYF. The CDR3 DNA reads as TGTGCCAGCAGCTTTAGCAGTGGCACAGATACGCAGTATTTT.

The chain couples TRBV6-5 to TRBJ1-2, with 10 bases lining up with TRBD1. From germline, CDR1 is MNHEY and CDR2 SVGAGI. Trimming removed 6 bases from V and 5 bases from J; junction bases left unmatched: 9. This CDR3 has 15 residues. In DNA, the CDR3 is TGTGCCAGCAGCCAAGGGACAGGGGCCCATTATGGCTACACCTTC. Translated: CASSQGTGAHYGYTF.

This chain connects TRBV5-1 to TRBJ1-4, with TRBD1 matching over 8 bases. This CDR3 is built from 16 residues. Trimming removed 4 bases from V and 8 bases from J; junction bases left unmatched: 13. The germline CDR1 and CDR2 sequences are SGHRS and YFSETQ. CDR3 protein: CASSPEPGQAEEKLFF. CDR3 nucleotides: TGCGCCAGCAGCCCCGAGCCGGGACAGGCAGAAGAAAAACTGTTTTTT.

V gene TRBV5-1 combines with J gene TRBJ2-5; 13 positions match TRBD2. This CDR3 has 13 amino acids. Germline values: CDR1 SGHRS, CDR2 YFSETQ. With 4 bases clipped from V and 10 bases from J, the junction kept 4 bases outside the gene matches. This CDR3 is CASSRTSGRGQYF. As DNA, the CDR3 is TGCGCCAGCAGCCGGACTAGCGGGAGAGGCCAGTACTTC. The full variable domain, in which reference TRBV5-1 and TRBJ2-5 provide the parts outside the CDR3, is KAGVTQTPRYLIKTRGQQVTLSCSPISGHRSVSWYQQTPGQGLQFLFEYFSETQRNKGNFPGRFSGRQFSNSRSEMNVSTLELGDSALYLCASSRTSGRGQYFGPGTRLLVL.